One and the same sample provided the 6 T cell receptor beta chains below, sequenced in a study of cytomegalovirus exposure and HLA in healthy donors. 13 Jbeta primers and 60 Vbeta primers were used for the PCR. The assay was immunoSEQ multiplex PCR, and TCRdb's table has in-frame clones only and misses some. The table for this sample gives around 100,000 clones. Sequencing was done on a sample of PBMCs. The receptors shown here come from a man between 35 and 55 years old in good health and CMV-seropositive.

V and J are TRBV4-2 and TRBJ2-1; D is possibly TRBD2 (6 bases). V dropped 0 bases and J dropped 6 bases, with 12 bases sitting between them. This CDR3 is built from 15 residues. Germline V CDR1 and CDR2: LGHNA, YNFKEQ. The CDR3 nucleotides are TGTGCCAGCAGCCAAGAGAGTCTAGCGTTCAATGAGCAGTTCTTC. Protein product: CASSQESLAFNEQFF.

This sequence joins TRBV10-1 and TRBJ2-4; the D gene is possibly TRBD2 (7 bases). This CDR3 region has 16 residues. Trimming took off 4 bases at V and 3 bases at J, with 16 bases between the two ends. Germline-derived CDR1 and CDR2 are WNHNN and SYGVQD (reference sequence). The CDR3 here is CASSVGGGGHKNIQYF. In DNA, the CDR3 is TGCGCCAGCAGTGTTGGAGGGGGGGGACACAAAAACATTCAGTACTTC.

The V and J genes are TRBV29-1 and TRBJ2-3, with 8 bases aligning to TRBD2. With V trimmed by 6 bases and J by 1 base, 6 bases remained unmatched. Germline V CDR1 and CDR2: SQVTM, ANQGSEA. The CDR3 extends over 14 amino acids. For the CDR3, the DNA is TGCAGCGTGCCCGGGACTAGGGGCACAGATACGCAGTATTTT. Translation: CSVPGTRGTDTQYF.

The chain carries TRBV5-6 and TRBJ1-5; D is undetermined. Germline loops: CDR1 SGHDT, CDR2 YYEEEE. CDR3 length: 13 residues. V dropped 4 bases and J dropped 2 bases, with 7 bases sitting between them. This chain's CDR3 is CASSTRGNQPQHF. The CDR3 DNA is TGTGCCAGCAGCACCCGGGGCAATCAGCCCCAGCATTTT.

The chain employs TRBV6-5 and TRBJ2-2; D is perhaps TRBD1 (6 bases). The CDR3 is made up of 14 amino acids. Trimming removed 6 bases at V and 5 bases at J, with 13 bases between. The germline V gene has CDR1 MNHEY and CDR2 SVGAGI. In DNA, the CDR3 is TGTGCCAGCAGCCGAGACAGGCGTACCGGGGAGCTGTTTTTT. This encodes CASSRDRRTGELFF.

The chain joins TRBV5-6 to TRBJ2-1; perhaps TRBD1 as D (6 bases). The length of the CDR3 is 15 residues. With 4 bases removed from V and 0 bases from J, the gap between germline ends came to 11 bases. Looked up from germline, CDR1 is SGHDT and CDR2 is YYEEEE. CDR3 residues: CASSLQGSSYNEQFF. CDR3 nucleotides: TGTGCCAGCAGCCTACAGGGAAGCTCCTACAATGAGCAGTTCTTC.